This T cell receptor (beta chain) emerged from a study of OX40 agonist ivuxolimab in advanced cancers. Study at large: Patients received ivuxolimab, an intravenous treatment, every 2 weeks at 0.01 to 10 mg/kg. Patients with hepatocellular carcinoma, melanoma, renal cell or head and neck cancer made up the dose-escalation patients. Study-level points and caveats: Certain nonresponding patients likewise had low normalized T-cell clonal expansion.

The CDR3 sequence is 15 residues long. The junction had 4 bases not matched to a gene; V was cut back by 4 bases and J by 5 bases. Germline CDR1 LNHDA, CDR2 SQIVND (reference sequence). Excluded were patients having autoimmune disease history or systemic immunosuppression. About this clone itself: Its antigen remains unidentified.

Libraries were prepared by immunoSEQ multiplex PCR; TCRdb keeps only in-frame clonotypes and omits some of them. The table lists around 67,000 clones, roughly nine tenths of them singletons, with approximately 2.2% in the top ten. V and J are TRBV19 and TRBJ2-7; 14 nucleotides line up with TRBD2. This clonotype was sampled from an adult with an advanced solid tumor such as melanoma, head and neck, liver or kidney cancer. Sequenced here: CD4+ or CD8+ T cells sorted from blood, sampled in a trial of the OX40 agonist ivuxolimab. The CDR3 sequence: CASSRTSGRPHEQYF. CDR3 in DNA: TGTGCCAGTAGTAGGACTAGCGGGAGGCCCCACGAGCAGTACTTC.